Listed below are T cell receptor beta chains from one sample, sequenced in a study of response to subunit inactivated influenza vaccine. TCRdb reprocessed the RT-PCR reads via MiXCR and lists one record per CDR3 protein. The sample carries 590,000 or so distinct CDR3 sequences, approximately 14% recorded once. The specimen comprised PBMCs from blood, sampled less than 15 days before vaccination. These receptors all stem from a man aged 50-59 years who received an inactivated influenza vaccine. CDR3s include the opening cysteine and the closing phenylalanine or tryptophan. The order of the fields is D gene, clone size, J gene, CDR3 length, V gene, CDR3 protein, CDR3 DNA. The D gene is left open where the match is weak. Only part of the rows carry a size: once, few, many, or a class if the clone is expanded.

D: NA
size: NA
J: TRBJ2-3
length: 13
V: TRBV12-3/TRBV12-4
CDR3: CASRKAGRDTQYF
DNA: TGTGCCAGCAGAAAGGCAGGGCGGGATACGCAGTATTTT

D: TRBD2
size: many
J: TRBJ2-3
length: 15
V: TRBV12-3/TRBV12-4
CDR3: CASSTWTSGGDTQYF
DNA: TGTGCCAGCAGTACGTGGACTAGCGGGGGAGATACGCAGTATTTT

D: NA
size: NA
J: TRBJ2-7
length: 16
V: TRBV14
CDR3: CASSILDRRTPYEQYF
DNA: TGTGCCAGCAGCATCCTCGACAGGCGAACTCCGTACGAGCAGTACTTC

D: TRBD1
size: NA
J: TRBJ1-3
length: 14
V: TRBV5-6
CDR3: CASNYPRDSHTIYF
DNA: TGTGCCAGCAACTACCCCCGGGACAGCCACACCATATATTTT

D: NA
size: few
J: TRBJ1-6
length: 13
V: TRBV20-1
CDR3: CSARDNTYSPLHF
DNA: TGCAGTGCTAGAGATAACACTTATTCACCCCTCCACTTT

D: NA
size: once
J: TRBJ2-3
length: 13
V: TRBV9
CDR3: CASSVARWDTQYF
DNA: TGTGCCAGCAGCGTAGCGCGGTGGGATACGCAGTATTTT

D: TRBD1
size: few
J: TRBJ2-7
length: 17
V: TRBV4-2
CDR3: CASSQDWGDRGGYEQYF
DNA: TGTGCCAGCAGCCAAGATTGGGGGGACAGGGGGGGCTACGAGCAGTACTTC

D: TRBD1
size: few
J: TRBJ2-7
length: 14
V: TRBV20-1
CDR3: CSARTGTGFYEQYF
DNA: TGCAGTGCTAGAACCGGGACAGGGTTTTACGAGCAGTACTTC

D: NA
size: many
J: TRBJ1-2
length: 11
V: TRBV20-1
CDR3: CSGLWMVGYTF
DNA: TGCAGTGGCCTGTGGATGGTCGGCTACACCTTC

D: NA
size: NA
J: TRBJ2-5
length: 14
V: TRBV6-1
CDR3: CASSEGVGAETQYF
DNA: TGTGCCAGCAGTGAAGGAGTCGGGGCAGAGACCCAGTACTTC